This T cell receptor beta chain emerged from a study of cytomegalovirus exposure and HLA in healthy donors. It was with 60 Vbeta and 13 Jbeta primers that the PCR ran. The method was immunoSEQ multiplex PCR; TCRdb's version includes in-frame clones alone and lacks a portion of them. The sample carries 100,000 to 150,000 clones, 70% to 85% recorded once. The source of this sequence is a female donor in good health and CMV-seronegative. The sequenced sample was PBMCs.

DNA for the CDR3: TGTGCCAGCAGCTTACTTTCTGGGAGGGAGACCCAGTACTTC. Its protein product is CASSLLSGRETQYF. V is TRBV7-9 and J is TRBJ2-5, with D perhaps matching TRBD2 (6 bases). The CDR3 length is 14 residues. Germline CDR1 reads SEHNR; CDR2 reads FQNEAQ (reference sequence). V shed 2 bases and J shed 5 bases, with 12 bases lying between them.